What follows are 11 T cell receptor beta chains derived from one specimen sequenced in a study of persistence of HIV-infected CD4 T cells. This nonspecific control used anti-CD3/anti-CD28 bead stimulation of CD4+ T cells. CD4+ T cells upregulating both CD40 ligand and CD69 were sorted as responding cells. The immunoSEQ assay was version 4, run in survey mode. TCRdb's copy holds only in-frame clones and misses some; the assay was immunoSEQ multiplex PCR. Among about 40,000 clones listed, roughly 87% were seen once. No antigen is known for these receptors. The sequences come from CD4+ T cells sorted from PBMCs after roughly 18-hour stimulation, collected from a patient who received antiretroviral therapy. The source of these receptors is an adult man with HIV who was CMV-seropositive.

The chain couples TRBV3-1 (or the pseudogene TRBV3-2) to TRBJ2-5, with a weak D call TRBD1 (6 bases). Trimming removed 1 base at V and 1 base at J, with 16 bases between. CDR1 LGHDT and CDR2 YNNKEL come from the germline V gene (reference sequence). The CDR3 totals 17 residues. This CDR3 reads CASSQARTARTQETQYF. The CDR3 DNA is TGTGCCAGCAGCCAAGCAAGGACAGCCCGGACCCAAGAGACCCAGTACTTC.

This rearrangement joins TRBV27 to TRBJ2-7; TRBD1 matches at 9 bases. The CDR3 totals 16 residues. V shed 6 bases, J shed 3 bases, and the junction held 12 bases outside the gene matches. Per the germline V gene, CDR1 is MNHEY and CDR2 is SMNVEV (reference sequence). In DNA form, the CDR3 reads TGTGCCAGCAGCTCGGGGGGCGGGACAGGGAACTACGAGCAGTACTTC. Its translation is CASSSGGGTGNYEQYF.

V and J are TRBV7-8 and TRBJ1-1, with TRBD1 matching 8 bases. The CDR3 sequence is 15 residues long. The germline V gene encodes CDR1 SGHVS and CDR2 FQNEAQ. Trimming took 4 bases from V and 7 from J; bases not matched to a gene: 11. The CDR3 sequence: CASSSTNRQGNEAFF. DNA for the CDR3: TGTGCCAGCAGCTCAACTAACAGACAGGGGAATGAAGCTTTCTTT.

The rearrangement links TRBV4-1 to TRBJ1-2; 9 nucleotides agree with TRBD1. The CDR3 has 16 residues. Germline lookup yields CDR1 MGHRA and CDR2 YSYEKL. Trimming removed 3 bases from V and 1 base from J; junction bases left unmatched: 6. The CDR3 here is CASSQAGQGINYGYTF. The CDR3 DNA reads TGCGCCAGCAGCCAGGCCGGACAGGGGATTAACTATGGCTACACCTTC.

The genes are TRBV30 and TRBJ1-2; TRBD1 agrees at 7 bases. CDR1 GTSNPN and CDR2 SVGIG come from the germline V gene (reference sequence). Germline trimming cut 3 bases from V and 4 bases from J; bases unmatched to any gene: 8. The CDR3 is made up of 14 amino acids. The CDR3 protein is CAWRLDRFLYGYTF. The CDR3, as DNA: TGTGCCTGGAGGTTGGACAGGTTTCTCTATGGCTACACCTTC.

The chain couples TRBV5-1 to TRBJ2-5, with D unresolved. V gave up 0 bases and J gave up 3 bases, with 0 bases separating them. CDR1 SGHRS and CDR2 YFSETQ come from the germline V gene. The CDR3 runs 11 residues. This CDR3 reads CASSLEETQYF. The CDR3 DNA sequence: TGCGCCAGCAGCTTGGAAGAGACCCAGTACTTC.

This chain joins TRBV18 and TRBJ1-5, with 12 nucleotides matching TRBD1. Trimming at V came to 3 bases and at J to 10 bases, leaving 7 bases not matched to a gene. The CDR3 has 15 amino acids. Germline V gene data show CDR1 as KGHSH and CDR2 as LQKENI. The CDR3 reads CASSPPGTGGSPQHF. CDR3 bases: TGTGCCAGCTCACCTCCCGGGACAGGGGGCTCTCCCCAGCATTTT.

V usage is TRBV9 and J usage is TRBJ1-1, with D tentatively TRBD1 (5 bases). CDR1 SGDLS and CDR2 YYNGEE come from the germline V gene. V lost 0 bases to trimming and J lost 3 bases, with 12 bases between them. This CDR3 spans 15 amino acids. CDR3 protein: CASSVEGRADTEAFF. DNA of the CDR3: TGTGCCAGCAGCGTAGAGGGCAGGGCGGACACTGAAGCTTTCTTT.

This sequence joins TRBV9 and TRBJ1-5; D unclear. Germline values: CDR1 SGDLS, CDR2 YYNGEE. The germline V and J ends were trimmed by 2 bases and 1 base, with 7 bases remaining between them. The CDR3 covers 14 residues. The CDR3 is CASSVDPSNQPQHF. CDR3 nucleotide sequence: TGTGCCAGCAGCGTGGATCCAAGCAATCAGCCCCAGCATTTT.

The chain couples TRBV6-4 to TRBJ1-1, with 8 positions matching TRBD1. This CDR3 spans 15 amino acids. Germline assignment: CDR1 MRHNA and CDR2 SNTAGT. J gave up 2 bases and V 4 bases, and 6 bases lay outside the gene matches. CDR3 loop: CASSVQGEGNTEAFF. For the CDR3, the DNA is TGTGCCAGCAGTGTACAGGGGGAAGGAAACACTGAAGCTTTCTTT.

The genes are TRBV29-1 and TRBJ2-7; 11 bases match TRBD2. In germline, CDR1 is SQVTM, CDR2 ANQGSEA. This CDR3 spans 12 amino acids. Trimming cost V 7 bases and J 4 bases; bases outside gene matches: 3. Here the CDR3 reads CSALAGGYEQYF. CDR3 bases: TGCAGCGCCTTAGCGGGAGGGTACGAGCAGTACTTC.